Following are 27 T cell receptor beta chains from one sample sequenced in a study of blood T cells in healthy people across ages. A second PCR of roughly 7 to 11 cycles used a sample-barcoded 5' primer and a J-beta primer mix. MiXCR was run by TCRdb on the 5' RACE reads, yielding one entry per CDR3 protein. The sample records some 1,000,000 distinct CDR3 sequences, approximately 26% being singletons. These data are also associated with another study on T cells of mothers and their children.

Input material: blood. The receptors here all came from a girl aged 2 to 9 in good health.

The V gene is TRBV29-1, the J gene TRBJ2-5; 7 bases fit TRBD1. V gave up 7 bases and J gave up 5 bases; unmatched junction bases: 7. Germline lookup yields CDR1 SQVTM and CDR2 ANQGSEA. There are 12 residues in the CDR3. CDR3 amino acids: CSASTGTETQYF. Written as DNA, the CDR3 is TGCAGCGCATCGACAGGGACGGAGACCCAGTACTTC.

The V call is TRBV5-1, the J call TRBJ2-5; the D gene could be TRBD1 or TRBD2 (5 bases each). The germline CDR1 and CDR2 sequences are SGHRS and YFSETQ. This CDR3 region has 15 residues. V was shortened by 4 bases and J by 1 base, with 14 bases between the two germline ends. The CDR3 DNA reads TGCGCCAGCAGCGGGGGTGGACACCCCCAAGAGACCCAGTACTTC. This encodes CASSGGGHPQETQYF.

This clonotype has just a few counts. The chain joins TRBV24-1 to TRBJ2-2; D is uncertain. The CDR3 has 14 residues. The V gene lost 8 bases and the J gene lost 4 bases, with 13 bases spanning the gap. Per germline, CDR1 KGHDR and CDR2 SFDVKD. Here the CDR3 DNA reads TGTGCCACCAAATCCGGGCCGCCCACCGGGGAGCTGTTTTTT. Protein: CATKSGPPTGELFF.

The chain carries TRBV25-1 and TRBJ1-3; 9 bases map to TRBD1. J lost 4 bases, V lost 4 bases, and 2 bases had no gene match. The CDR3 spans 14 residues. The germline V gene has CDR1 MGHDK and CDR2 SYGVNS. CDR3: CASSGQGEGNTIYF. The CDR3, as DNA: TGTGCCAGCAGTGGACAGGGGGAGGGAAACACCATATATTTT.

This clonotype occurred a few times. The chain has TRBV20-1 and TRBJ2-1; TRBD2 might be the D (5 bases). The J call may be in error: the DNA end matches TRBJ2-5 better. Germline CDR1 DFQATT, CDR2 SNEGSKA (reference sequence). This CDR3 region has 12 residues. This chain's CDR3 is CSVQTAGGTQYF. The CDR3 region has the DNA TGCAGTGTCCAGACGGCAGGAGGGACCCAGTACTTC.

The chain uses TRBV3-1 and TRBJ2-7; 7 bases line up with TRBD1. CDR1 LGHDT and CDR2 YNNKEL come from the germline V gene (reference sequence). CDR3 size: 15 residues. V lost 5 bases, J lost 0 bases, and 7 bases stayed unmatched. CDR3 sequence reads: CASSDRVETSYEQYF. The CDR3 nucleotides are TGTGCCAGCAGCGACAGGGTGGAGACCTCCTACGAGCAGTACTTC.

This clonotype has just a few counts. V usage is TRBV15 and J usage is TRBJ2-1; 8 bases fit TRBD1. Losses at the gene ends were 3 bases for V and 12 bases for J; bases not matched to a gene: 7. There are 13 residues in the CDR3. CDR1 is LNHNV and CDR2 is YYDKDF in the germline V gene (reference sequence). The CDR3 bases are TGTGCCACCAGCAGGGGCCCCGGACAGGGGCAGTTCTTC. It encodes CATSRGPGQGQFF.

The gene calls are TRBV28 and TRBJ2-4; TRBD1 agrees at 9 bases. V shed 6 bases, J shed 0 bases, and the junction held 12 bases outside the gene matches. Germline loops: CDR1 MDHEN, CDR2 SYDVKM. The CDR3 sequence is 18 residues long. The CDR3 nucleotides read TGTGCCAGCAGGGGGGGACAGGGAGGGACCCTAGCCAAAAACATTCAGTACTTC. It specifies CASRGGQGGTLAKNIQYF.

This clonotype has more than one count but fewer than ten. The rearrangement links TRBV5-1 to TRBJ2-3, with TRBD2 matching over 8 bases. V dropped 1 base and J dropped 4; count of bases not matched to a gene: 11. The CDR3 is 17 amino acids. The germline V gene encodes CDR1 SGHRS and CDR2 YFSETQ. The CDR3 nucleotides are TGCGCCAGCAGCTTGTATACTAGCGGATCGGGGGCAGATACGCAGTATTTT. Protein product: CASSLYTSGSGADTQYF.

J is TRBJ1-2 and V is TRBV5-4; TRBD1 agrees at 8 bases. The ends lost 4 bases at V and 4 bases at J; junction bases unmatched: 3. Per the germline V gene, CDR1 is SGHNT and CDR2 is YYREEE (reference sequence). The CDR3 length is 13 residues. Written as DNA, the CDR3 is TGTGCCAGCAGCGCAGACAGGGGCTATGGCTACACCTTC. Protein sequence: CASSADRGYGYTF.

V is TRBV9 and J is TRBJ2-7, with D uncertain. Trimming took 5 bases from V and 2 from J, leaving 20 bases between them. The CDR3 loop spans 16 amino acids. The germline gives CDR1 SGDLS, CDR2 YYNGEE. The CDR3 loop is CASSPDGRMVTYEQYF. The CDR3 nucleotides read TGTGCCAGCAGTCCCGACGGGCGGATGGTTACCTACGAGCAGTACTTC.

In its sample, this clonotype was seen once. This chain connects TRBV5-6 to TRBJ2-3; the D is unclear. The germline V gene has CDR1 SGHDT and CDR2 YYEEEE. The CDR3 spans 12 residues. V gave up 4 bases and J gave up 6 bases, with 9 bases separating them. The CDR3 region is CASSVWSDTQYF. The CDR3 DNA follows: TGTGCCAGCAGCGTTTGGTCGGATACGCAGTATTTT.

J is TRBJ1-4 and V is TRBV27; D is uncertain. The CDR3 contains 15 residues. Germline CDR1 reads MNHEY; CDR2 reads SMNVEV (reference sequence). Trimming pared 6 bases from V and 3 bases from J, leaving 14 bases between. The CDR3 sequence is CASSWGGIPNEKLFF. CDR3 sequence (DNA): TGTGCCAGCAGCTGGGGAGGAATCCCTAATGAAAAACTGTTTTTT.

V usage is TRBV21-1 and J usage is TRBJ2-4; TRBD1, the table's D call, was not compared with the DNA. TRBV21-1 is a listed pseudogene. The CDR3 has 15 residues. CDR3 in amino acids: CASSKGRQGRNIQYF. As DNA, the CDR3 is TGTGCCAGCAGCAAGGGTAGACAGGGAAGAAACATTCAGTACTTC.

This clonotype was picked up one time. At one end the junction does not follow the germline gene, possibly because of a read error. The genes are TRBV5-1 and TRBJ2-5; weak D call: TRBD1 (6 bases). Germline lookup yields CDR1 SGHRS and CDR2 YFSETQ. The CDR3 has 15 amino acids. The CDR3 DNA reads TGCGCCAGGAGCTTGGTGGGACAAGCGCAAGAGACCCAGTACTTC. It translates to CARSLVGQAQETQYF.

The chain employs TRBV7-2 and TRBJ2-3; 9 bases match TRBD1. This CDR3 contains 16 residues. V dropped 11 bases and J dropped 5; count of bases not matched to a gene: 17. Germline CDR1 reads SGHTA; CDR2 reads FQGNSA. The CDR3 region is CAGSITGGSLRDTQYF. The CDR3 DNA is TGTGCCGGATCAATTACAGGGGGCAGTTTAAGAGATACGCAGTATTTT.

This chain uses TRBV25-1 with TRBJ2-4; D is unclear. The germline CDR1 and CDR2 sequences are MGHDK and SYGVNS. This CDR3 has 13 residues. V gave up 4 bases and J gave up 2 bases, with 6 bases separating them. CDR3 in DNA: TGTGCCAGCAGTGGCGTGCCCAAAAACATTCAGTACTTC. This sequence encodes CASSGVPKNIQYF.

This clonotype was recorded a few times. CDR3 sequence: CASSPRISTDTQYF. CDR3 DNA sequence: TGTGCCAGCAGCCCCCGAATTAGCACAGATACGCAGTATTTT. The chain has TRBV12-3 or TRBV12-4 and TRBJ2-3; D gene unclear. The V end lost 6 bases, the J end lost 0 bases, and 10 bases lay between the germline ends. This CDR3 has 14 residues.

This clonotype has only a few counts. The rearrangement links TRBV28 to TRBJ1-2; D call uncertain. The CDR3 sequence is 13 residues long. Trimming pared 2 bases from V and 6 bases from J, leaving 10 bases between. Germline lookup yields CDR1 MDHEN and CDR2 SYDVKM. This CDR3 reads CASSLPFADGYTF. Here the CDR3 DNA reads TGTGCCAGCAGTTTACCCTTCGCGGATGGCTACACCTTC.

J is TRBJ2-4 and V is TRBV29-1, with 7 positions matching TRBD1. CDR1 SQVTM and CDR2 ANQGSEA come from the germline V gene. CDR3 length equals 16 residues. Trimming took 7 bases from V and 0 from J; bases not matched to a gene: 12. CDR3 in amino acids: CSASGQLDLAKNIQYF. For the CDR3, the DNA is TGCAGCGCCTCGGGACAGCTGGACCTAGCCAAAAACATTCAGTACTTC.

Only a few counts were recorded for this clonotype. The gene calls are TRBV9 and TRBJ2-2; D might be TRBD1 (5 bases). V lost 4 bases and J 7 bases, leaving 20 bases between the germline ends. Germline V gives CDR1 SGDLS, CDR2 YYNGEE. The length of the CDR3 is 16 residues. CDR3 region: CASSPKIQGWGGELFF. CDR3 coding DNA: TGTGCCAGCAGCCCTAAGATTCAGGGCTGGGGCGGGGAGCTGTTTTTT. Complete variable domain (other parts from reference TRBV9 and TRBJ2-2): DSGVTQTPKHLITATGQRVTLRCSPRSGDLSVYWYQQSLDQGLQFLIQYYNGEERAKGNILERFSAQQFPDLHSELNLSSLELGDSALYFCASSPKIQGWGGELFFGEGSRLTVL.

This clonotype was observed a few times. V usage is TRBV20-1 and J usage is TRBJ2-5, with 7 nucleotides matching TRBD1. Looked up from germline, CDR1 is DFQATT and CDR2 is SNEGSKA (reference sequence). With V trimmed by 0 bases and J by 5 bases, 9 bases remained unmatched. This CDR3 region has 15 residues. The CDR3 here is CSARDRKGAWETQYF. In DNA form, the CDR3 reads TGCAGTGCTAGAGATCGGAAGGGGGCTTGGGAGACCCAGTACTTC.

This chain links TRBV5-6 with TRBJ2-7; D is ambiguous. V lost 4 bases and J lost 2, with 10 bases in between. The CDR3 runs 13 residues. Germline V gene lookup returns CDR1 SGHDT and CDR2 YYEEEE. DNA of the CDR3: TGTGCCAGCAGCAGGACGGTTCCCTACGAGCAGTACTTC. Its translation: CASSRTVPYEQYF.

This chain joins TRBV20-1 and TRBJ2-1, with D uncertain. The CDR3 runs to 12 residues. V gave up 2 bases and J gave up 6 bases, with 8 bases separating them. Germline assignment: CDR1 DFQATT and CDR2 SNEGSKA (reference sequence). For the CDR3, the DNA is TGCAGTGCTAGAAACTGGGGCAATGAGCAGTTCTTC. This encodes CSARNWGNEQFF.

V is TRBV5-1 and J is TRBJ1-6; D is unclear. This CDR3 is built from 13 residues. The germline CDR1 and CDR2 sequences are SGHRS and YFSETQ. V was shortened by 0 bases and J by 9 bases, with 7 bases between the two germline ends. As DNA, the CDR3 is TGCGCCAGCAGCTTGGACGGTGCTTCACCCCTCCACTTT. Translated: CASSLDGASPLHF.

This clonotype was picked up a small number of times. This sequence joins TRBV5-1 and TRBJ1-6; D is ambiguous. CDR3 length: 12 amino acids. Trimming removed 5 bases at V and 7 bases at J, with 7 bases between. Germline values: CDR1 SGHRS, CDR2 YFSETQ. The CDR3 sequence is CASRGGNSPLHF. CDR3 coding DNA: TGCGCCAGCAGAGGAGGAAATTCACCCCTCCACTTT.

This clonotype was seen more than once but under ten times. The genes are TRBV7-3 and TRBJ2-3; the match to TRBD1 covers 9 bases. J gave up 2 bases and V 5 bases, and 8 bases lay outside the gene matches. Germline CDR1 is SGHTA and CDR2 is FQGTGA. The CDR3 runs to 16 residues. The CDR3 region has the DNA TGTGCCAGCAGCGATGGACAGGGGTTATACACAGATACGCAGTATTTT. This translates into CASSDGQGLYTDTQYF.